This T cell receptor beta chain originates from a study of radiotherapy plus CTLA-4 blockade in lung cancer. Assay: immunoSEQ multiplex PCR; the TCRdb copy retains only in-frame clones and omits some. The sample shows tens of thousands of clones, 75% of them seen only once. Trimming removed 6 bases from V and 5 bases from J, with 9 bases in between. Germline V CDR1 and CDR2: SGHNT, YENEEA. The CDR3 totals 12 residues. The starting material was peripheral blood, obtained from a patient treated with radiotherapy plus ipilimumab. The chain recombines TRBV11-3 with TRBJ2-3; TRBD2 might be the D (6 bases). The clonotype was recovered from a human donor with non-small cell lung cancer that progressed on radiotherapy plus ipilimumab. The CDR3 protein is CASSRSGDTQYF. The CDR3 nucleotides are TGTGCCAGCAGTCGTAGCGGAGATACGCAGTATTTT.